The rows below give T cell receptor beta chains drawn from one sample of a study of blood T cell repertoires in COVID-19. Assay used: immunoSEQ multiplex PCR; TCRdb lists only in-frame clones, some missing. Here the sample spans approximately 140,000 clones, around nine tenths being singletons. The specimen sequenced was peripheral blood. The receptors originated from a man aged 50-60 years with active or convalescent COVID-19. Both conserved end residues are part of each CDR3. Fields, in order: clone size, V gene, D gene, J gene, CDR3 protein, CDR3 DNA. The D gene is left open where the match is weak. Clone size, where shown, is once, few, many, or a class for clones that have expanded.

>once|TRBV19|NA|TRBJ2-4
CASSIASQNIQYF
TGTGCCAGTAGTATAGCGTCCCAAAACATTCAGTACTTC
>NA|TRBV7-2|NA|TRBJ1-5
CASSLGSRVSQPQHF
TGTGCCAGCAGCTTAGGTAGCAGGGTGAGTCAGCCCCAGCATTTT
>NA|TRBV19|TRBD1|TRBJ2-7
CASSIRTGESYEQYF
TGTGCCAGTAGTATCCGGACAGGGGAATCCTACGAGCAGTACTTC
>NA|TRBV29-1|TRBD2|TRBJ2-1
CSVGVGTSGYYNEQFF
TGCAGCGTTGGGGTGGGGACTAGCGGGTATTACAATGAGCAGTTCTTC
>NA|TRBV5-1|NA|TRBJ1-4
CASSLAGPQTNEKLFF
TGCGCCAGCAGCTTGGCTGGGCCCCAAACTAATGAAAAACTGTTTTTT
>NA|TRBV5-1|NA|TRBJ1-3
CASSLVAASGNTIYF
TGCGCCAGCAGCTTGGTGGCGGCCTCTGGAAACACCATATATTTT
>NA|TRBV28|NA|TRBJ2-6
CASRTPGANVLTF
TGTGCCAGCCGCACTCCTGGGGCCAACGTCCTGACTTTC
>NA|TRBV29-1|TRBD1|TRBJ2-7
CSVEGGGGYEQYF
TGCAGCGTTGAAGGAGGGGGCGGGTACGAGCAGTACTTC
>NA|TRBV7-2|NA|TRBJ2-1
CASSPRDSRYNEQFF
TGTGCCAGCAGCCCCCGGGACTCACGGTACAATGAGCAGTTCTTC
>NA|TRBV5-1|TRBD2|TRBJ2-7
CASSLGPSGAYEQYF
TGCGCCAGCAGCTTGGGACCTAGCGGGGCCTACGAGCAGTACTTC
>once|TRBV11-2|NA|TRBJ2-3
CASSPNTIADRTDTQYF
TGTGCCAGCAGCCCCAACACTATAGCGGATCGCACAGATACGCAGTATTTT
>NA|TRBV7-9|TRBD2|TRBJ2-1
CASSLGGLAGGRNEQFF
TGTGCCAGCAGCTTAGGGGGACTAGCGGGAGGTCGGAATGAGCAGTTCTTC
>NA|TRBV24-1|NA|TRBJ2-5
CATSDRLLYRGQETQYF
TGTGCCACCAGCGACCGACTCCTTTATCGGGGCCAAGAGACCCAGTACTTC
>NA|TRBV15|NA|TRBJ2-1
CATSREGERANEQFF
TGTGCCACCAGCAGAGAGGGGGAGCGGGCCAATGAGCAGTTCTTC
>few|TRBV11-2|TRBD1|TRBJ2-7
CASSLDEGAGFREQYF
TGTGCCAGCAGCTTAGATGAGGGGGCGGGCTTCAGAGAGCAGTACTTC
>NA|TRBV28|NA|TRBJ1-4
CASSAVTGKGNEKLFF
TGTGCCAGCAGTGCCGTCACAGGGAAGGGTAATGAAAAACTGTTTTTT
>NA|TRBV5-1|NA|TRBJ2-1
CASSLESSYNEQFF
TGCGCCAGCAGCTTGGAGAGCTCCTACAATGAGCAGTTCTTC
>NA|TRBV19|TRBD2|TRBJ2-3
CASSIDPAAPGGWHTQYF
TGTGCCAGTAGTATAGATCCGGCGGCCCCGGGAGGGTGGCATACGCAGTATTTT
>NA|TRBV5-5|NA|TRBJ1-4
CASSFMSVQEKLFF
TGTGCCAGCAGCTTTATGTCGGTGCAAGAAAAACTGTTTTTT
>NA|TRBV11-2|NA|TRBJ2-7
CASSTQGGGPYEQYF
TGTGCCAGCAGCACTCAGGGTGGTGGGCCCTACGAGCAGTACTTC
>NA|TRBV6-5|TRBD2|TRBJ2-5
CASSRTAGGQETQYF
TGTGCCAGCAGTCGGACCGCGGGGGGGCAAGAGACCCAGTACTTC
>NA|TRBV19|NA|TRBJ1-2
CASSIWQGDYTF
TGTGCCAGTAGTATCTGGCAGGGTGATTACACCTTC
>NA|TRBV5-1|NA|TRBJ2-1
CASSIDQGGYNEQFF
TGCGCCAGCAGCATCGACCAGGGGGGTTACAATGAGCAGTTCTTC
>NA|TRBV7-8|TRBD1|TRBJ1-1
CASSLRTGNTEAFF
TGTGCCAGCAGCCTAAGGACAGGGAACACTGAAGCTTTCTTT
>many|TRBV10-3|NA|TRBJ1-2
CAISEDKTNYGYTF
TGTGCCATCAGTGAGGACAAGACTAACTATGGCTACACCTTC
>NA|TRBV27|TRBD2|TRBJ2-1
CASSFLSGRDNEQFF
TGTGCCAGCAGTTTCCTCTCCGGGAGGGACAATGAGCAGTTCTTC
>NA|TRBV2|TRBD2|TRBJ2-7
CASRARSSGIYEQYF
TGTGCCAGCAGGGCCCGGAGTAGCGGGATCTACGAGCAGTACTTC
>NA|TRBV6-5|TRBD1|TRBJ2-4
CASSSGQASAKNIQYF
TGTGCCAGCAGTTCGGGACAGGCTTCGGCCAAAAACATTCAGTACTTC
>NA|TRBV7-3|NA|TRBJ2-1
CASSPQAGRYNEQFF
TGTGCCAGCAGCCCCCAGGCAGGGAGGTACAATGAGCAGTTCTTC
>NA|TRBV4-1|NA|TRBJ2-2
CASSHATETTGELFF
TGCGCCAGCAGCCATGCGACAGAGACCACCGGGGAGCTGTTTTTT
>few|TRBV4-1|NA|TRBJ1-1
CASSRPTGQDTEAFF
TGCGCCAGCAGCCGCCCTACAGGGCAGGACACTGAAGCTTTCTTT
>once|TRBV5-8|TRBD1|TRBJ2-5
CASSWGQITETQYF
TGTGCCAGCAGCTGGGGACAGATTACAGAGACCCAGTACTTC
>NA|TRBV5-1|NA|TRBJ1-1
CASSLGGRVNTEAFF
TGCGCCAGCAGCTTGGGGGGCAGGGTGAACACTGAAGCTTTCTTT
>few|TRBV5-4|TRBD1|TRBJ2-3
CASSPQGERADTQYF
TGTGCCAGCAGCCCGCAGGGGGAGAGGGCAGATACGCAGTATTTT
>NA|TRBV28|TRBD1|TRBJ2-7
CASSYRTGTYEQYF
TGTGCCAGCAGTTACAGGACAGGAACCTACGAGCAGTACTTC
>NA|TRBV6-5|TRBD2|TRBJ2-3
CASRATGTSKDTQYF
TGTGCCAGCAGAGCAACCGGGACTAGCAAGGATACGCAGTATTTT
>NA|TRBV9|NA|TRBJ1-6
CASSVERTPGISPLHF
TGTGCCAGCAGCGTAGAGAGGACGCCGGGGATTTCACCCCTCCACTTT
>NA|TRBV9|NA|TRBJ2-3
CASSVSGRGDTQYF
TGTGCCAGCAGCGTATCGGGGCGGGGAGATACGCAGTATTTT
>NA|TRBV7-2|NA|TRBJ1-3
CASSLTGNTIYF
TGTGCCAGCAGCCTGACAGGAAACACCATATATTTT
>NA|TRBV4-1|NA|TRBJ2-7
CASSQFLGVISSYEQYF
TGCGCCAGCAGCCAATTCCTTGGAGTAATAAGCTCCTACGAGCAGTACTTC
>NA|TRBV7-9|NA|TRBJ2-5
CASRWPVEETQYF
TGTGCCAGCAGGTGGCCAGTCGAAGAGACCCAGTACTTC
>NA|TRBV4-1|TRBD2|TRBJ2-1
CASSARLAGGSSSYNEQFF
TGCGCCAGCAGCGCCCGACTAGCGGGAGGATCCAGCTCCTACAATGAGCAGTTCTTC
>NA|TRBV2|TRBD1|TRBJ1-5
CASSLAGQGYQPQHF
TGTGCCAGCAGCCTCGCGGGACAGGGGTATCAGCCCCAGCATTTT
>many|TRBV28|TRBD1|TRBJ1-2
CASSLPGTGEGGYTF
TGTGCCAGCAGTTTACCAGGGACAGGGGAGGGAGGCTACACCTTC
>NA|TRBV5-1|TRBD2|TRBJ2-7
CASSWGLAGYEQYF
TGCGCCAGCAGCTGGGGACTAGCGGGGTACGAGCAGTACTTC
>once|TRBV5-4|NA|TRBJ2-1
CASSLKSNEQFF
TGTGCCAGCAGCTTAAAGAGCAATGAGCAGTTCTTC
>few|TRBV18|NA|TRBJ1-2
CASSRSTGKNYGYTF
TGTGCCAGCTCACGATCGACAGGAAAGAACTATGGCTACACCTTC
>NA|TRBV6-5|TRBD1|TRBJ1-5
CASSNRQGGQPQHF
TGTGCCAGCAGTAATCGACAGGGGGGTCAGCCCCAGCATTTT
>NA|TRBV19|TRBD2|TRBJ2-2
CASSARLAGSVGELFF
TGTGCCAGTAGTGCTCGACTAGCGGGATCGGTCGGGGAGCTGTTTTTT
>NA|TRBV3-1/TRBV3-2|NA|TRBJ2-7
CASSQDLSPGLEQYF
TGTGCCAGCAGCCAAGATCTTAGCCCAGGGCTCGAGCAGTACTTC
>NA|TRBV19|NA|TRBJ1-1
CASSIGDTNTEAFF
TGTGCCAGTAGTATCGGGGACACCAACACTGAAGCTTTCTTT
>NA|TRBV24-1|TRBD1|TRBJ2-1
CATSDPGQGVYNEQFF
TGTGCCACCAGTGATCCTGGACAGGGGGTGTACAATGAGCAGTTCTTC